The 21 T cell receptor beta chains below all came from one sample that was sequenced in a study of control samples from healthy donors and cancer patients. Assay used: immunoSEQ multiplex PCR; TCRdb lists only in-frame clones, some missing. The sample lists tens of thousands of clones; around 82% were seen once. Material: PBMCs. Source of these receptors: a woman aged 60-70 years with lung cancer.

The rearrangement joins TRBV7-2 to TRBJ1-2; unclear D gene. CDR1 is SGHTA, CDR2 FQGNSA, per germline. CDR3 length: 15 residues. V was clipped by 4 bases and J by 8 bases, with 20 bases between them. The DNA of the CDR3 is TGTGCCAGCAGCTCCACTACGGCGGGCCCGTGGGGCTACACCTTC. Translated, it gives CASSSTTAGPWGYTF.

This chain joins TRBV27 and TRBJ1-4; D is undetermined. The germline gives CDR1 MNHEY, CDR2 SMNVEV (reference sequence). The CDR3 is made up of 13 amino acids. Trimming took 8 bases from V and 10 from J, leaving 17 bases between them. CDR3 in amino acids: CASGAVGARKLFF. CDR3 DNA: TGTGCCAGCGGAGCGGTCGGCGCTCGAAAACTGTTTTTT.

This chain links TRBV7-3 with TRBJ2-2, with D tentatively TRBD1 (5 bases). This CDR3 contains 18 residues. V lost 5 bases to trimming and J lost 2 bases, with 21 bases between them. The germline CDR1 and CDR2 sequences are SGHTA and FQGTGA. The CDR3 DNA reads TGTGCCAGCAGCCCCCAGGGTGCAGACCTCTTTAACACCGGGGAGCTGTTTTTT. This encodes CASSPQGADLFNTGELFF.

The V and J genes are TRBV7-2 and TRBJ1-1; unclear D gene. The CDR3 consists of 12 residues. V lost 3 bases, J lost 0 bases, and 2 bases lay in between. Germline CDR1 reads SGHTA; CDR2 reads FQGNSA. CDR3 in amino acids: CASSFMNTEAFF. DNA for the CDR3: TGTGCCAGCAGCTTTATGAACACTGAAGCTTTCTTT.

This chain connects TRBV6-5 to TRBJ1-4, with TRBD1 matching 9 bases. The CDR3 spans 13 residues. CDR1 MNHEY and CDR2 SVGAGI come from the germline V gene. Trimming at V came to 6 bases and at J to 8 bases, leaving 4 bases not matched to a gene. CDR3 DNA: TGTGCCAGCAGGAGGGACAGGGCCGAAAAACTGTTTTTT. This sequence encodes CASRRDRAEKLFF.

This clone was counted once. V gene TRBV6-5 combines with J gene TRBJ1-1; D call uncertain. Germline V gene lookup returns CDR1 MNHEY and CDR2 SVGAGI. The ends were cut back, 10 bases at V and 0 bases at J, with 9 bases in the middle. The CDR3 has 12 residues. CDR3 sequence: CATRTVNTEAFF. Written as DNA, the CDR3 is TGTGCCACCCGGACCGTGAACACTGAAGCTTTCTTT.

The rearrangement uses TRBV6-5 and TRBJ1-2; TRBD1 aligns across 7 bases. V shed 10 bases and J 7 bases; nucleotides not matched to a gene: 12. From germline, CDR1 is MNHEY and CDR2 SVGAGI. This CDR3 contains 13 residues. The CDR3 DNA follows: TGTGCCACCAGACAGGGCCAAAGGGTTGGCTACACCTTC. Its translation is CATRQGQRVGYTF.

This chain uses TRBV11-2 with TRBJ2-7, with 8 bases matching TRBD2. Germline V gives CDR1 SGHAT, CDR2 FQNNGV. The CDR3 sequence is 14 residues long. Unmatched junction bases numbered 8, after V lost 10 bases and J lost 0 bases. CDR3 sequence reads: CANLERGSSYEQYF. In nucleotides, the CDR3 is TGTGCCAACCTCGAGCGGGGGTCCTCCTACGAGCAGTACTTC. Drawing the rest from reference TRBV11-2 and TRBJ2-7, the complete variable domain is EAGVAQSPRYKIIEKRQSVAFWCNPISGHATLYWYQQILGQGPKLLIQFQNNGVVDDSQLPKDRFSAERLKGVDSTLKIQPAKLEDSAVYLCANLERGSSYEQYFGPGTRLTVT.

V gene TRBV7-9 combines with J gene TRBJ1-2; D is perhaps TRBD1 (5 bases). The V gene's germline CDR1 is SEHNR and CDR2 FQNEAQ (reference sequence). V lost 5 bases and J lost 3, with 22 bases in between. The CDR3 length is 17 residues. CDR3: CASSATGEQLHYYGYTF. The CDR3 DNA sequence: TGTGCCAGCAGCGCAACAGGCGAGCAACTGCACTACTATGGCTACACCTTC.

The rearrangement uses TRBV10-3 and TRBJ2-3; D not resolved. Looked up from germline, CDR1 is ENHRY and CDR2 is SYGVKD. V lost 10 bases to trimming and J lost 1 base, with 3 bases between them. The CDR3 is 10 amino acids. This CDR3 is CATGTDTQYF. CDR3 coding DNA: TGTGCCACTGGCACAGATACGCAGTATTTT.

By share, this clone counts as medium-sized. V gene TRBV27 combines with J gene TRBJ1-5, with TRBD1 matching 7 bases. This CDR3 is 15 amino acids long. The J segment lost 1 base and the V segment lost 6 bases, leaving 6 bases of the junction unmatched. Germline CDR1 is MNHEY and CDR2 is SMNVEV (reference sequence). CDR3 in amino acids: CASRKGAQSNQPQHF. The CDR3 DNA is TGTGCCAGCAGAAAGGGGGCACAGAGCAATCAGCCCCAGCATTTT.

The chain is built from TRBV6-6 and TRBJ1-6; TRBD1 is a possible D gene (5 bases). The CDR3 has 16 amino acids. Germline V gene sequence: CDR1 MNHNY, CDR2 SVGAGI (reference sequence). The ends were cut back, 7 bases at V and 6 bases at J, with 19 bases in the middle. Written as DNA, the CDR3 is TGTGCCAGCACCTGGGACGCCGGAGGTATTAATTCACCCCTCCACTTT. Translated: CASTWDAGGINSPLHF.

This sequence joins TRBV10-1 and TRBJ1-1; D remains ambiguous. CDR1 is WNHNN and CDR2 is SYGVQD in the germline V gene (reference sequence). The CDR3 has 11 amino acids. With 1 base removed from V and 11 bases from J, the gap between germline ends came to 8 bases. CDR3 loop: CASSELTGAFF. The CDR3 DNA follows: TGCGCCAGCAGTGAGTTGACCGGGGCTTTCTTT.

This chain's CDR3 is CASSRNGETQYF. The CDR3 nucleotides read TGTGCCAGCAGCAGAAACGGGGAGACCCAGTACTTC. J is TRBJ2-5 and V is TRBV11-3; D is undetermined. The CDR3 spans 12 residues. CDR1 is SGHNT, CDR2 YENEEA, per germline. Trimming removed 5 bases from V and 5 bases from J, with 9 bases in between.

The genes are TRBV19 and TRBJ2-6; D gene ambiguous. Per germline, CDR1 LNHDA and CDR2 SQIVND (reference sequence). Trimming took off 4 bases at V and 3 bases at J, with 13 bases between the two ends. The CDR3 is 16 amino acids. The CDR3 protein is CASSTSSAGGANVLTF. In DNA, the CDR3 is TGTGCCAGTAGTACCTCCTCGGCCGGTGGGGCCAACGTCCTGACTTTC.

The gene calls are TRBV7-9 and TRBJ2-6; a possible D gene is TRBD2 (6 bases). The CDR3 is made up of 17 amino acids. CDR1 SEHNR and CDR2 FQNEAQ come from the germline V gene (reference sequence). The germline V and J ends were trimmed by 3 bases and 1 base, with 13 bases remaining between them. CDR3 bases: TGTGCCAGCAGCTTGCAATCTCGGGGGTCTGGGGCCAACGTCCTGACTTTC. Residues: CASSLQSRGSGANVLTF.

The chain is built from TRBV30 and TRBJ2-5; D assignment may be TRBD1 or TRBD2 (5 bases each). The germline V and J ends were trimmed by 5 bases and 8 bases, with 15 bases remaining between them. The CDR3 is made up of 12 amino acids. Germline CDR1 and CDR2: GTSNPN and SVGIG (reference sequence). The CDR3 coding sequence is TGTGCCTGGGAGGGGTTACCGGGAACCCAGTACTTC. This sequence encodes CAWEGLPGTQYF.

The chain joins TRBV5-5 to TRBJ2-2; D is uncertain. The germline gives CDR1 SGHKS, CDR2 YYEKEE (reference sequence). V lost 2 bases and J 5 bases, leaving 10 bases between the germline ends. The CDR3 sequence is 14 residues long. For the CDR3, the DNA is TGTGCCAGCAGCTTTTTGGTAGGAACCGGGGAGCTGTTTTTT. It specifies CASSFLVGTGELFF.

The gene calls are TRBV2 and TRBJ2-3; TRBD1 agrees at 7 bases. The trim removed 6 bases at V and 2 bases at J, leaving 8 bases unmatched. The germline V gene encodes CDR1 SNHLY and CDR2 FYNNEI. The CDR3 contains 15 residues. DNA for the CDR3: TGTGCCAGCAGAGTACAGGGGTTAATCACAGATACGCAGTATTTT. It is translated as CASRVQGLITDTQYF.

This rearrangement joins TRBV19 to TRBJ2-4; 7 positions match TRBD1. CDR1 is LNHDA, CDR2 SQIVND, per germline (reference sequence). V trimming: 4 bases; J trimming: 1 base; junction bases outside the gene matches: 7. CDR3 length equals 16 residues. The CDR3 DNA reads as TGTGCCAGTAGTACTGGGACAGTTACGGCCAAAAACATTCAGTACTTC. Amino acids: CASSTGTVTAKNIQYF. The full variable domain, rest sourced from reference TRBV19 and TRBJ2-4, is DGGITQSPKYLFRKEGQNVTLSCEQNLNHDAMYWYRQDPGQGLRLIYYSQIVNDFQKGDIAEGYSVSREKKESFPLTVTSAQKNPTAFYLCASSTGTVTAKNIQYFGAGTRLSVL.

This clone was seen a few times. The chain uses TRBV5-1 and TRBJ2-1; D call uncertain. V was trimmed by 4 bases and J by 0 bases, leaving 8 bases between them. This CDR3 comprises 14 residues. CDR1 SGHRS and CDR2 YFSETQ come from the germline V gene. CDR3 residues: CASSQVGSYNEQFF. Here the CDR3 DNA reads TGCGCCAGCAGCCAGGTTGGCTCCTACAATGAGCAGTTCTTC.